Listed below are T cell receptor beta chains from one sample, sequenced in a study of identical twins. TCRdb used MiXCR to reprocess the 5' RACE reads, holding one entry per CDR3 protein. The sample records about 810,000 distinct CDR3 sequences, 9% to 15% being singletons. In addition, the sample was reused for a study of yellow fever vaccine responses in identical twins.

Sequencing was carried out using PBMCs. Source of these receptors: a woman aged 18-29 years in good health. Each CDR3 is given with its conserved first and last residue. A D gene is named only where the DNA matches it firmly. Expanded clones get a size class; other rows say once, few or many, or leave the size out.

cdr3_nt: TGCAGTGGGACTAGCGGGAGTGGATTGGTCCGCACAGATACGCAGTATTTT
cdr3_aa: CSGTSGSGLVRTDTQYF
clone_size: -
j_call: TRBJ2-3
d_call: TRBD2
v_call: TRBV20-1

cdr3_nt: TGTGCCAGCAGGTGGGCGGAGAACACTGAAGCTTTCTTT
cdr3_aa: CASRWAENTEAFF
clone_size: -
j_call: TRBJ1-1
d_call: -
v_call: TRBV2

cdr3_nt: TGTGCCAGCTCCTCGGGACTAGCGGGAGTTCAATACGAGCAGTACTTC
cdr3_aa: CASSSGLAGVQYEQYF
clone_size: -
j_call: TRBJ2-7
d_call: TRBD2
v_call: TRBV28

cdr3_nt: TGTGCCAGCAGCCAAGATCTTCTGGGGCACACTGAAGCTTTCTTT
cdr3_aa: CASSQDLLGHTEAFF
clone_size: -
j_call: TRBJ1-1
d_call: -
v_call: TRBV3-1

cdr3_nt: TGTGCCACCAGTGATCTTGGACTAGCGGGGGACTCGAACAATGAGCAGTTCTTC
cdr3_aa: CATSDLGLAGDSNNEQFF
clone_size: many
j_call: TRBJ2-1
d_call: TRBD2
v_call: TRBV24-1

cdr3_nt: TGCGCCAGCAGCGACCACCGGGTGCTCTACGAGCAGTACTTC
cdr3_aa: CASSDHRVLYEQYF
clone_size: many
j_call: TRBJ2-7
d_call: -
v_call: TRBV5-1

cdr3_nt: TGCAGTGCTCTAGCGGGAGGGCCGTATAATGAGCAGTTCTTC
cdr3_aa: CSALAGGPYNEQFF
clone_size: -
j_call: TRBJ2-1
d_call: TRBD2
v_call: TRBV20-1

cdr3_nt: TGCAGTGCTAGAGATAAGGGAGACTACGAGCAGTACTTC
cdr3_aa: CSARDKGDYEQYF
clone_size: -
j_call: TRBJ2-7
d_call: -
v_call: TRBV20-1

cdr3_nt: TGCGCCAGCAGCTTGGATGTTAGCGGGGGACGGAGGGATACGCAGTATTTT
cdr3_aa: CASSLDVSGGRRDTQYF
clone_size: -
j_call: TRBJ2-3
d_call: TRBD2
v_call: TRBV5-1

cdr3_nt: TGTGCCAGCTATATCACTAGCGGGACCCGAACCTACAATGAGCAGTTCTTC
cdr3_aa: CASYITSGTRTYNEQFF
clone_size: many
j_call: TRBJ2-1
d_call: TRBD2
v_call: TRBV12-3/TRBV12-4

cdr3_nt: TGTGCTAGTGGTTTGACCATCGACAGGGAGGCCGGGGAGCTGTTTTTT
cdr3_aa: CASGLTIDREAGELFF
clone_size: few
j_call: TRBJ2-2
d_call: -
v_call: TRBV12-5

cdr3_nt: TGTGCCAGCAGCTTAACTCGTATACAGAGCTCCTACAATGAGCAGTTCTTC
cdr3_aa: CASSLTRIQSSYNEQFF
clone_size: few
j_call: TRBJ2-1
d_call: -
v_call: TRBV11-2

cdr3_nt: TGTGCCAGCAGCAAAAGCTCTAGCGGGGGAAACAATGAGCAGTTCTTC
cdr3_aa: CASSKSSSGGNNEQFF
clone_size: few
j_call: TRBJ2-1
d_call: -
v_call: TRBV21-1

cdr3_nt: TGTGCCAGCAGCCCCGGCGGGGAGGGAGGCCCCTTCTTTAGTAGCAATGAGCAGTTCTTC
cdr3_aa: CASSPGGEGGPFFSSNEQFF
clone_size: few
j_call: TRBJ2-1
d_call: TRBD2
v_call: TRBV6-2/TRBV6-3

cdr3_nt: TGTGCCAGCAGGCTTAGCGGAGGGGGTATTTACGGGGAGACCCAGTACTTC
cdr3_aa: CASRLSGGGIYGETQYF
clone_size: few
j_call: TRBJ2-5
d_call: -
v_call: TRBV27